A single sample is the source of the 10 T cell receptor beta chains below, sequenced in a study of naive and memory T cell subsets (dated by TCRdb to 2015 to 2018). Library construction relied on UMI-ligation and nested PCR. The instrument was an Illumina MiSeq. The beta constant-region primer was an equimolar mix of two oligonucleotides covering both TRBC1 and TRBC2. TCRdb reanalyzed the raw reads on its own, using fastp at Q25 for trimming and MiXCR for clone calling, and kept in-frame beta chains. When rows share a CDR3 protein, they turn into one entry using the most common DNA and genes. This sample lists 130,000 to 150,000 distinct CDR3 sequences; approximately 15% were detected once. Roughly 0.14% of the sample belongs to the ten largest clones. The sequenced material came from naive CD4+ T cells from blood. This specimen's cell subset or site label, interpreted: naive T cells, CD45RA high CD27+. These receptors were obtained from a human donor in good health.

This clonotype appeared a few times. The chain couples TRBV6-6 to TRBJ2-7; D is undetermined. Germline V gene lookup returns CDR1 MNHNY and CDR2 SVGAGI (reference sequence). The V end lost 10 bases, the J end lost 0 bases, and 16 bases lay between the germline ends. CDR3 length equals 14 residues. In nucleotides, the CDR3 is TGTGCCACGGCTAACGTCGGCCTCTCCTACGAGCAGTACTTC. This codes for CATANVGLSYEQYF.

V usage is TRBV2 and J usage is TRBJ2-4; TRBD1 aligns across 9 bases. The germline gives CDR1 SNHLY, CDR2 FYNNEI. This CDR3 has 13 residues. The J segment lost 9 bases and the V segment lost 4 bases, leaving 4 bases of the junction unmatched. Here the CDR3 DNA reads TGTGCCAGCAGTGGGACAGGGGCCCCCATTCAGTACTTC. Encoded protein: CASSGTGAPIQYF.

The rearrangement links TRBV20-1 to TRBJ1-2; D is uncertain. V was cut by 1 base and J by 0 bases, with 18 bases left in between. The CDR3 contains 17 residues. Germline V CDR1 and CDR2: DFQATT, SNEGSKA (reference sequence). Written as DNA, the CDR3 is TGCAGTGCTAGAGGTGTGCGGCTGAAAGCTACTAACTATGGCTACACCTTC. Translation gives CSARGVRLKATNYGYTF.

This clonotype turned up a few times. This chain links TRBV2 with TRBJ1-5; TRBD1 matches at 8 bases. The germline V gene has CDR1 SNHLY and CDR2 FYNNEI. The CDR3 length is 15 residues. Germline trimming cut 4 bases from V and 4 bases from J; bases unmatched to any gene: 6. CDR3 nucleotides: TGTGCCAGCAGTGTAGGACAGGGAGGTAATCAGCCCCAGCATTTT. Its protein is CASSVGQGGNQPQHF.

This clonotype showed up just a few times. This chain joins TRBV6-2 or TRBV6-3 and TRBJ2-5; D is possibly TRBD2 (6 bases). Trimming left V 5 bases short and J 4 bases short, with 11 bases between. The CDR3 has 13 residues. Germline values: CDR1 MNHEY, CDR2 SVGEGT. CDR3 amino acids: CASSPGDRETQYF. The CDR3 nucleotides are TGTGCCAGCAGTCCGGGGGATAGAGAGACCCAGTACTTC.

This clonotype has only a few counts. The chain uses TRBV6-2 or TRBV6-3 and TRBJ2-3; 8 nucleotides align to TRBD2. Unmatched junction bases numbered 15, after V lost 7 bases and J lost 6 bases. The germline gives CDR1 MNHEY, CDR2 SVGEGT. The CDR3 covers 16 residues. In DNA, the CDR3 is TGTGCCAGCACCACAACTGGGAGCGGGGGAGCTGATACGCAGTATTTT. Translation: CASTTTGSGGADTQYF.

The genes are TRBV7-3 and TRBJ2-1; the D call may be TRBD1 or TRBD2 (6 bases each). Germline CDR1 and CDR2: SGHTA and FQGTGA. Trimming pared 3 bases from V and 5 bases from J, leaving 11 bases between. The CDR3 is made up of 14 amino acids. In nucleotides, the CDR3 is TGTGCCAGCAGCTTTGGGGGGCCTAACAATGAGCAGTTCTTC. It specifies CASSFGGPNNEQFF.

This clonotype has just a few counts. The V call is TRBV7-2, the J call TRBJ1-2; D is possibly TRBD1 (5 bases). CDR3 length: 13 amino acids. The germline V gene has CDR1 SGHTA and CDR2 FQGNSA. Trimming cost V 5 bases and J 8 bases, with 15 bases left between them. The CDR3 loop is CASSPSGGIGYTF. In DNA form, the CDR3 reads TGTGCCAGCAGCCCCTCGGGGGGGATCGGCTACACCTTC.

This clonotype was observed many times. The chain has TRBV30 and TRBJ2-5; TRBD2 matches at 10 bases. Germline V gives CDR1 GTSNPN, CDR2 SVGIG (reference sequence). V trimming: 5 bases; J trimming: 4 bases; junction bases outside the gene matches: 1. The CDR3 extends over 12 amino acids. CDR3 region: CAWGTSVETQYF. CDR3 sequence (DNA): TGTGCCTGGGGGACTAGCGTAGAGACCCAGTACTTC.

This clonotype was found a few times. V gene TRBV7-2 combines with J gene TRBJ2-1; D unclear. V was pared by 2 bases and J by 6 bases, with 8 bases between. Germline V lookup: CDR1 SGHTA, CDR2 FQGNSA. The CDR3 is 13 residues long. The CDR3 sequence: CASSLLPSNEQFF. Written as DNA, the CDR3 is TGTGCCAGCAGCTTATTACCCTCCAATGAGCAGTTCTTC.